The 5 T cell receptor beta chains given below trace back to one sample, sequenced in a study of blood T cell repertoires in COVID-19. Repertoires were generated with immunoSEQ multiplex PCR, while TCRdb's copy carries only in-frame clones and drops some. Counted here are around 140,000 clones, 84% occurring once; the ten biggest clones make up approximately 1.5%. Sequencing was performed on peripheral blood. The receptor set was obtained from a man in his 60s with acute or convalescent COVID-19.

The chain is built from TRBV11-2 and TRBJ1-1; D possibly corresponds to TRBD1 (5 bases). The CDR3 totals 15 residues. In germline, CDR1 is SGHAT, CDR2 FQNNGV. Between the trimmed V and J ends, which lost 2 bases and 1 base, there was a span of 11 bases. CDR3 coding DNA: TGTGCCAGCAGCTTACGGGGGTTTAGGAACACTGAAGCTTTCTTT. It is translated as CASSLRGFRNTEAFF.

V gene TRBV5-1 combines with J gene TRBJ2-2, with 12 bases lining up with TRBD2. In germline, CDR1 is SGHRS, CDR2 YFSETQ. V dropped 4 bases and J dropped 5; count of bases not matched to a gene: 6. The CDR3 sequence is 16 residues long. The CDR3 here is CASSIPGLAGTGELFF. CDR3 coding DNA: TGCGCCAGCAGCATACCTGGACTAGCGGGAACCGGGGAGCTGTTTTTT.

V gene TRBV27 combines with J gene TRBJ1-1, with a weak D call TRBD1 (6 bases). From germline, CDR1 is MNHEY and CDR2 SMNVEV (reference sequence). V was clipped by 5 bases and J by 0 bases, with 10 bases between them. There are 14 residues in the CDR3. The CDR3 sequence is CASSLQGMNTEAFF. The DNA for the CDR3 is TGTGCCAGCAGTCTACAGGGTATGAACACTGAAGCTTTCTTT.

This clone has more than one count but fewer than ten. V gene TRBV27 combines with J gene TRBJ2-7, with D unclear. In germline, CDR1 is MNHEY, CDR2 SMNVEV (reference sequence). With 6 bases removed from V and 5 bases from J, the gap between germline ends came to 14 bases. This CDR3 is 13 amino acids long. The CDR3, as DNA: TGTGCCAGCAGCCACCTTTTTAGTGACGAGCAGTACTTC. Translated: CASSHLFSDEQYF.

The V call is TRBV6-2 or TRBV6-3, the J call TRBJ2-3, with a weak D call TRBD2 (6 bases). There are 15 residues in the CDR3. The V end lost 6 bases, the J end lost 0 bases, and 13 bases lay between the germline ends. Germline lookup yields CDR1 MNHEY and CDR2 SVGEGT. The CDR3 is CASSMRDSSTDTQYF. The CDR3 nucleotides read TGTGCCAGCAGCATGAGGGACTCAAGCACAGATACGCAGTATTTT.